Below are 2 T cell receptor beta chains sequenced from a single sample in a study of somatic mutations in cytotoxic T cells in rheumatoid arthritis. Data came from immunoSEQ multiplex PCR; TCRdb stores just in-frame clones and leaves some out. The sample lists around 29,000 clones, approximately 78% occurring once. Sequencing was carried out using CD8+ T cells sorted from blood. The origin of the receptors is an adult with rheumatoid arthritis.

This clone is medium-sized (0.01 to 0.1%) within its sample. This chain links TRBV4-2 with TRBJ2-7; TRBD2 is a possible D gene (7 bases). Germline loops: CDR1 LGHNA, CDR2 YNFKEQ. This CDR3 has 16 amino acids. Trimming left V 0 bases short and J 1 base short, with 13 bases between. Here the CDR3 DNA reads TGTGCCAGCAGCCAAGAGGAGGGAGGGGGGTCCTACGAGCAGTACTTC. Translation: CASSQEEGGGSYEQYF.

The chain links TRBV5-6 to TRBJ2-3; 14 nucleotides agree with TRBD2. This CDR3 has 18 residues. J lost 4 bases, V lost 4 bases, and 11 bases had no gene match. Germline-derived CDR1 and CDR2 are SGHDT and YYEEEE. CDR3 residues: CASSPGTSGGPRPDTQYF. As DNA, the CDR3 is TGTGCCAGCAGCCCCGGGACTAGCGGGGGTCCCCGGCCAGATACGCAGTATTTT.